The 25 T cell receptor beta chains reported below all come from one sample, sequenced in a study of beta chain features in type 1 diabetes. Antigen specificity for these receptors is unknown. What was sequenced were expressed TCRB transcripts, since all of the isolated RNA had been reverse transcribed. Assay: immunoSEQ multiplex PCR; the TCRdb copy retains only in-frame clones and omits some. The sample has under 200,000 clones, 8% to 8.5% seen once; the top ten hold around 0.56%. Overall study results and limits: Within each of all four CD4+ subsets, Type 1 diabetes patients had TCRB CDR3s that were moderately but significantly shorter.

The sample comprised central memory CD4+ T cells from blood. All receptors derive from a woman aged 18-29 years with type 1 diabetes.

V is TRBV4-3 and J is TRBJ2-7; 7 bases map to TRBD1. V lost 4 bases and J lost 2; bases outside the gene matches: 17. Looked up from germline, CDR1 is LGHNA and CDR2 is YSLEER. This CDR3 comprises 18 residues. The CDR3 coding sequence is TGCGCCAGCAGCCTAGCGTTCCACGACCCGGGACAGCCCTACGAGCAGTACTTC. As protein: CASSLAFHDPGQPYEQYF.

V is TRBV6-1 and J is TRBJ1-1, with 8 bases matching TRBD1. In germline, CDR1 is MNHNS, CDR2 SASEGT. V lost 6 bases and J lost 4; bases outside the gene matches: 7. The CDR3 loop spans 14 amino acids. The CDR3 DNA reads TGTGCCAGCAGCTGGGACAGGTCTGGCACTGAAGCTTTCTTT. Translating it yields CASSWDRSGTEAFF.

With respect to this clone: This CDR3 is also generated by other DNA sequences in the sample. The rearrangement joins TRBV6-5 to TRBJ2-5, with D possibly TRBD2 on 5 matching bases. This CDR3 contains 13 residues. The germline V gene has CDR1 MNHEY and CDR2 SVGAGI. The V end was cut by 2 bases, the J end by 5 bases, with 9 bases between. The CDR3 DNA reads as TGTGCCAGCAGTTACGGTGGGAGTGAGACCCAGTACTTC. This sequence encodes CASSYGGSETQYF.

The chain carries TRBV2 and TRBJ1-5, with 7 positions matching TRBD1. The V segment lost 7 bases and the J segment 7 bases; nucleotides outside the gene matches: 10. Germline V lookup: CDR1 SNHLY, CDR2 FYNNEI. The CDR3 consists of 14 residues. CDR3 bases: TGTGCCAGCACCCTACAGGGGATGCGGCAGCCCCAGCATTTT. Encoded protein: CASTLQGMRQPQHF.

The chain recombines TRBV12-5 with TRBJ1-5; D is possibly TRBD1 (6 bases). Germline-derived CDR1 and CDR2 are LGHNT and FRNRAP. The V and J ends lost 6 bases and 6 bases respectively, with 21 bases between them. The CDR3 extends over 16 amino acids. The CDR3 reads CASGPGWAGVSQPQHF. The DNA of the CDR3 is TGTGCTAGTGGCCCCGGTTGGGCAGGGGTTAGTCAGCCCCAGCATTTT.

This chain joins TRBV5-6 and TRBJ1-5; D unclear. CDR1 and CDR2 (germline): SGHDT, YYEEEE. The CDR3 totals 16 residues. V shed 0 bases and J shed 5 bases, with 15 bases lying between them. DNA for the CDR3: TGTGCCAGCAGCTTGGCCGGGAACAGTCACCATCAGCCCCAGCATTTT. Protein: CASSLAGNSHHQPQHF.

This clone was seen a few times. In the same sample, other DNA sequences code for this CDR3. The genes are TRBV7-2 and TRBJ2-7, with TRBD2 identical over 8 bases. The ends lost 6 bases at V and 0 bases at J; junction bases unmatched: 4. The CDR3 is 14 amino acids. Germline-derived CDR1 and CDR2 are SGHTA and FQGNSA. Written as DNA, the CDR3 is TGTGCCAGCAGTCCGGGGGGGGGCTCCTACGAGCAGTACTTC. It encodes CASSPGGGSYEQYF.

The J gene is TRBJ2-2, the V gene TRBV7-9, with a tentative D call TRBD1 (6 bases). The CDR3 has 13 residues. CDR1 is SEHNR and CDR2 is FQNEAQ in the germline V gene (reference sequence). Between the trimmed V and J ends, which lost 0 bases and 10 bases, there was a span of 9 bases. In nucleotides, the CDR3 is TGTGCCAGCAGCTTAGCGGACAGTCTGGAGCTGTTTTTT. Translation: CASSLADSLELFF.

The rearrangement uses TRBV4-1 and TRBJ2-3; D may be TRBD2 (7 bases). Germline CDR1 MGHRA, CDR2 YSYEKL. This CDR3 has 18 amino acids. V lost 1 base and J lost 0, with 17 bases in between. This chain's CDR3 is CASSQAGGRAASTDTQYF. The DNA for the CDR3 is TGCGCCAGCAGCCAAGCCGGGGGGCGGGCGGCTAGCACAGATACGCAGTATTTT.

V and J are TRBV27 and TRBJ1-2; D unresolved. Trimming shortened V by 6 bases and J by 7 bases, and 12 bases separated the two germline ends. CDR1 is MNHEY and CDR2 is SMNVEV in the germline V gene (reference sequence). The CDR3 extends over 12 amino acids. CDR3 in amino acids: CASSYRVGGYTF. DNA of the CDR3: TGTGCCAGCAGCTATCGGGTGGGTGGCTACACCTTC.

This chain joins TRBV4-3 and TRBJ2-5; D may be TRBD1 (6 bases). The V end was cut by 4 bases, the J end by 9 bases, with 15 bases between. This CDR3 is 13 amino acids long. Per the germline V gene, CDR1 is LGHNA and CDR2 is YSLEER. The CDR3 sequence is CASSRNRVGAQYF. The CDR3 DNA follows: TGCGCCAGCAGCCGAAACAGGGTGGGGGCCCAGTACTTC.

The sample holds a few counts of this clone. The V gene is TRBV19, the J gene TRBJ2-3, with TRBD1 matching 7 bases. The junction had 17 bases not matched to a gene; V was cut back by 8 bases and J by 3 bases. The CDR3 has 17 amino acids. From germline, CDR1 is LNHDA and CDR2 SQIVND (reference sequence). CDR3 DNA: TGTGCCAGTCAACTCCGGGACAGCGAAACGGGAACAGATACGCAGTATTTT. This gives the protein CASQLRDSETGTDTQYF.

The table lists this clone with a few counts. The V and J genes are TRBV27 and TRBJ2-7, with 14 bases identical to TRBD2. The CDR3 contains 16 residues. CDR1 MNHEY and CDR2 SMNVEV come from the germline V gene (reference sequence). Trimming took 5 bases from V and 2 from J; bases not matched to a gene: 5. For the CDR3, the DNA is TGTGCCAGCAGTCCCAGGGGACTAGCGGGAGCCTACGAGCAGTACTTC. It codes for CASSPRGLAGAYEQYF.

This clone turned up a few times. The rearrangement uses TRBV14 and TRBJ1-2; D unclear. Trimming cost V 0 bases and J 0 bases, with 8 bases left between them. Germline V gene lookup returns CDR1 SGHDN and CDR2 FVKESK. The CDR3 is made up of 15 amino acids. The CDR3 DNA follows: TGTGCCAGCAGCCAAGATCGTTGGCCTAACTATGGCTACACCTTC. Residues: CASSQDRWPNYGYTF.

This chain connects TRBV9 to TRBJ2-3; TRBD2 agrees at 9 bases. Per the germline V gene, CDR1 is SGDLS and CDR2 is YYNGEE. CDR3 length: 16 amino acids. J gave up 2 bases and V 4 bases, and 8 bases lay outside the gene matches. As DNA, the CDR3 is TGTGCCAGCAGCTGGGGCGGGGGGGCGTCCACAGATACGCAGTATTTT. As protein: CASSWGGGASTDTQYF.

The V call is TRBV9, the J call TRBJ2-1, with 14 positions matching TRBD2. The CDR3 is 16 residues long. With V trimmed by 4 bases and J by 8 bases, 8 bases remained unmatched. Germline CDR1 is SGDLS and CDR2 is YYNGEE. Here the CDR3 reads CASSFTGTSGSDEQFF. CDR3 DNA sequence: TGTGCCAGCAGCTTCACCGGGACTAGCGGGAGCGATGAGCAGTTCTTC.

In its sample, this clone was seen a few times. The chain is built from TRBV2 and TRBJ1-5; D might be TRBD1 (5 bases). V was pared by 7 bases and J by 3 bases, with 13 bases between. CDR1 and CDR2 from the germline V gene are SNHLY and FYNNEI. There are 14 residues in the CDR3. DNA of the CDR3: TGTGCCAGCAACGGGAGACAGTCCAATCAGCCCCAGCATTTT. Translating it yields CASNGRQSNQPQHF.

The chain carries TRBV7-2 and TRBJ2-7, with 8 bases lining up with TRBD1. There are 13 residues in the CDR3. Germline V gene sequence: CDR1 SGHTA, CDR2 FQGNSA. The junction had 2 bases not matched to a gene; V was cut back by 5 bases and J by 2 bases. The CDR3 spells CASSRTGPYEQYF. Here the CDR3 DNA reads TGTGCCAGCAGCCGGACAGGGCCCTACGAGCAGTACTTC.

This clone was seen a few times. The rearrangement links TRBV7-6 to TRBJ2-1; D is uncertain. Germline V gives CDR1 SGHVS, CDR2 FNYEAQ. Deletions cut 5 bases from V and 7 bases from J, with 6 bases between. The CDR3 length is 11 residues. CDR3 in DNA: TGTGCCAGCAGCGCGACAAATGAGCAGTTCTTC. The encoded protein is CASSATNEQFF. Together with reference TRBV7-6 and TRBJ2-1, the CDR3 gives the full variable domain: GAGVSQSPRYKVTKRGQDVALRCDPISGHVSLYWYRQALGQGPEFLTYFNYEAQQDKSGLPNDRFSAERPEGSISTLTIQRTEQRDSAMYRCASSATNEQFFGPGTRLTVL.

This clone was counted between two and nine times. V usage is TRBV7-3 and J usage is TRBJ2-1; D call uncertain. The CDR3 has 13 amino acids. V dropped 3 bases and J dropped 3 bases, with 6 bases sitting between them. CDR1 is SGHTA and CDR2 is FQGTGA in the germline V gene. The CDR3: CASSFSGYNEQFF. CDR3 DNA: TGTGCCAGCAGCTTTAGTGGCTACAATGAGCAGTTCTTC. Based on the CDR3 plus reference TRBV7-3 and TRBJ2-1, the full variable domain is GAGVSQTPSNKVTEKGKYVELRCDPISGHTALYWYRQSLGQGPEFLIYFQGTGAADDSGLPNDRFFAVRPEGSVSTLKIQRTERGDSAVYLCASSFSGYNEQFFGPGTRLTVL.

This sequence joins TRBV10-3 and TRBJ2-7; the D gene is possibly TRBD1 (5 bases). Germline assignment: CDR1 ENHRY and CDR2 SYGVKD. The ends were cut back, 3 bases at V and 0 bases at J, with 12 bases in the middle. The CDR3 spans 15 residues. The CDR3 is CAISDRELGSYEQYF. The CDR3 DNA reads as TGTGCCATCAGTGACAGGGAACTCGGCTCCTACGAGCAGTACTTC.

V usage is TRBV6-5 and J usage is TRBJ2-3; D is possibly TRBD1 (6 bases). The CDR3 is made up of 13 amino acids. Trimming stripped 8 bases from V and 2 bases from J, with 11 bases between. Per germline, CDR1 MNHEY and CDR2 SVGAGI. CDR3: CASLDRNTDTQYF. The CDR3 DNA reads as TGTGCCAGCCTGGACAGAAACACAGATACGCAGTATTTT.

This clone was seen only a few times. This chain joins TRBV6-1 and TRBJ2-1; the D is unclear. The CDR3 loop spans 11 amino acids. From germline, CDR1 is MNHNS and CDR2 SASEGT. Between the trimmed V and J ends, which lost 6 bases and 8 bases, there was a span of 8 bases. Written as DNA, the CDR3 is TGTGCCAGCAGCCTAGAGTATGAGCAGTTCTTC. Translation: CASSLEYEQFF.

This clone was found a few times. CDR3 nucleotides: TGCGCCAGCAGCCGGGGGACAGGAGGGGGTGCTACGACCTATGGCTACACCTTC. Amino acids: CASSRGTGGGATTYGYTF. The chain couples TRBV4-3 to TRBJ1-2; the match to TRBD1 covers 8 bases. The CDR3 totals 18 residues. The germline CDR1 and CDR2 sequences are LGHNA and YSLEER. V trimming: 4 bases; J trimming: 4 bases; junction bases outside the gene matches: 17.

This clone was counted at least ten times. CDR3 residues: CASSLGADTEAFF. The CDR3, as DNA: TGTGCCAGCAGCTTGGGGGCAGACACTGAAGCTTTCTTT. J is TRBJ1-1 and V is TRBV5-6; D not certain. CDR1 is SGHDT, CDR2 YYEEEE, per germline. The CDR3 covers 13 residues. V lost 0 bases and J 3 bases, leaving 6 bases between the germline ends. Supplemented by reference TRBV5-6 and TRBJ1-1, the full variable domain reads DAGVTQSPTHLIKTRGQQVTLRCSPKSGHDTVSWYQQALGQGPQFIFQYYEEEERQRGNFPDRFSGHQFPNYSSELNVNALLLGDSALYLCASSLGADTEAFFGQGTRLTVV.